The 9 T cell receptor beta chains reported below all come from one sample, sequenced in a study of cytomegalovirus exposure and HLA in healthy donors. The PCR contained 60 Vbeta and 13 Jbeta primers. The repertoire was sequenced with immunoSEQ multiplex PCR; TCRdb's copy has only in-frame clones and lacks some. This sample contains roughly 78,000 clones. The sequenced sample was PBMCs. The source of these receptors is a man aged 35-49 years in good health and CMV-seronegative.

The V and J genes are TRBV10-1 and TRBJ2-2, with 7 nucleotides matching TRBD2. CDR3 size: 16 residues. V shed 6 bases and J 2 bases; nucleotides not matched to a gene: 9. Germline-derived CDR1 and CDR2 are WNHNN and SYGVQD (reference sequence). The CDR3 DNA is TGCGCCAGCAGCGCACGTGGACTAGACAACACCGGGGAGCTGTTTTTT. Amino acids: CASSARGLDNTGELFF.

V is TRBV10-2 and J is TRBJ1-4; possible D gene TRBD1, 5 bases. The V gene's germline CDR1 is WSHSY and CDR2 SAAADI. The V end was cut by 2 bases, the J end by 8 bases, with 15 bases between. This CDR3 has 15 amino acids. CDR3 amino acids: CASSEQGSAREKLFF. The CDR3 DNA is TGCGCCAGCAGTGAGCAGGGATCAGCGCGCGAAAAACTGTTTTTT.

A note on this clone: Other DNA sequences in the same sample also yield this CDR3. The chain couples TRBV5-1 to TRBJ2-2, with a weak D call TRBD1 (5 bases). V gave up 1 base and J gave up 5 bases, with 12 bases separating them. This CDR3 has 15 amino acids. CDR1 is SGHRS, CDR2 YFSETQ, per germline. CDR3 amino acids: CASSLRQGGTGELFF. As DNA, the CDR3 is TGCGCCAGCAGCTTGAGGCAGGGTGGGACCGGGGAGCTGTTTTTT.

The chain carries TRBV4-1 and TRBJ2-7; 8 bases match TRBD1. After removal of 5 bases from V and 6 bases from J, the junction contained 6 bases not matched to a gene. The CDR3 has 13 amino acids. CDR1 and CDR2 from the germline V gene are MGHRA and YSYEKL. As DNA, the CDR3 is TGCGCCAGCAGCATGGGACAGGCCCTCGAGCAGTACTTC. It yields the protein CASSMGQALEQYF.

The rearrangement uses TRBV5-8 and TRBJ1-6; no clear D gene. Germline V gene sequence: CDR1 SGHTS, CDR2 YDEGEE. Trimming left V 1 base short and J 0 bases short, with 11 bases between. This CDR3 has 17 residues. The DNA for the CDR3 is TGTGCCAGCAGCTTGTTTTGGCAGGCCTCCTATAATTCACCCCTCCACTTT. As protein: CASSLFWQASYNSPLHF.

The V call is TRBV5-1, the J call TRBJ2-7; 9 bases align to TRBD2. The CDR3 totals 13 residues. The trim removed 4 bases at V and 2 bases at J, leaving 1 base unmatched. Germline V gives CDR1 SGHRS, CDR2 YFSETQ. The CDR3 region has the DNA TGCGCCAGCAGCGCTAGCGGGACCTACGAGCAGTACTTC. Its protein product is CASSASGTYEQYF.

The V gene is TRBV27, the J gene TRBJ2-5; weak D call: TRBD1 (6 bases). The CDR3 totals 14 residues. Trimming removed 5 bases at V and 0 bases at J, with 10 bases between. Germline assignment: CDR1 MNHEY and CDR2 SMNVEV (reference sequence). For the CDR3, the DNA is TGTGCCAGCAGTATTACAGGGAACCAAGAGACCCAGTACTTC. This translates into CASSITGNQETQYF.

The chain is built from TRBV2 and TRBJ2-5; TRBD2 aligns across 9 bases. The J call may not be correct, given that the DNA end is closer to TRBJ2-7. Looked up from germline, CDR1 is SNHLY and CDR2 is FYNNEI. The CDR3 totals 17 residues. CDR3 sequence (DNA): TGTGCCAGCAGTGAAGGGCTAGCGGGGCTCTTTTCCTACGAGCAGTACTTC. Its translation: CASSEGLAGLFSYEQYF.

This sequence joins TRBV9 and TRBJ2-1; possible D gene TRBD2, 5 bases. Trimming left V 3 bases short and J 10 bases short, with 14 bases between. CDR1 is SGDLS, CDR2 YYNGEE, per germline. The CDR3 is 13 amino acids. The CDR3 nucleotides read TGTGCCAGCAGCGCCGGACTGGATAGGGAGCAGTTCTTC. This encodes CASSAGLDREQFF.